Listed here are 21 T cell receptor beta chains from one sample, sequenced in a study of metastatic and nonmetastatic thyroid tumors. Ahead of thyroid surgery, no patient had received treatment of any kind. From the PCR reads, TCRdb re-called clones with MiXCR. The top ten clones hold roughly a tenth of a sample with about 59,000 clones, around 15% of them seen once. The specimen was blood. Source of these receptors: a male donor with papillary thyroid cancer or a benign thyroid nodule (not recorded which). Some clones in this sample may be carry-over from other donors' samples.

A remark on this clone: This may arise from a read error, as a much more abundant clone is one base away. The chain is built from TRBV20-1 and TRBJ1-5; D ambiguous. Matching the DNA end better, TRBJ2-3 makes the J call doubtful. The CDR3 spans 11 residues. Per germline, CDR1 DFQATT and CDR2 SNEGSKA (reference sequence). The CDR3 nucleotides read TGCAGTGCTAGGGCAAAAGAGCCCCAGTATTTT. This translates into CSARAKEPQYF.

This clone occurred many times. J is TRBJ1-3 and V is TRBV29-1; D uncertain. Germline loops: CDR1 SQVTM, CDR2 ANQGSEA. V was shortened by 7 bases and J by 0 bases, with 13 bases between the two germline ends. The CDR3 is 14 amino acids. CDR3 bases: TGCAGCGCCTGGACTGATTTCTCTGGAAACACCATATATTTT. Translation gives CSAWTDFSGNTIYF. Full variable domain (missing parts from reference TRBV29-1 and TRBJ1-3): SAVISQKPSRDICQRGTSLTIQCQVDSQVTMMFWYRQQPGQSLTLIATANQGSEATYESGFVIDKFPISRPNLTFSTLTVSNMSPEDSSIYLCSAWTDFSGNTIYFGEGSWLTVV.

On this clone: Germline and junction disagree at one end, which may indicate a read error. The rearrangement uses TRBV6-1 and TRBJ2-7; no definite D call. Germline CDR1 MNHNS, CDR2 SASEGT. The CDR3 has 14 amino acids. CDR3 bases: TGTGCCAGCAGTGATATTGATATAGGGTACGAGCATTACTTC. This encodes CASSDIDIGYEHYF.

The sample holds many counts of this clone. CDR3 protein: CASSTGTAGEAFF. CDR3 coding DNA: TGTGCCAGCAGTACGGGGACAGCGGGTGAAGCTTTCTTT. This chain uses TRBV28 with TRBJ1-1; TRBD1 matches at 7 bases. From germline, CDR1 is MDHEN and CDR2 SYDVKM. Trimming removed 5 bases from V and 7 bases from J; junction bases left unmatched: 7. The CDR3 is 13 amino acids.

This clone was counted at least ten times. The rearrangement uses TRBV10-2 and TRBJ1-5, with D unresolved. Between the trimmed V and J ends, which lost 6 bases and 6 bases, there was a span of 9 bases. Germline V CDR1 and CDR2: WSHSY, SAAADI. CDR3 length: 12 residues. As DNA, the CDR3 is TGCGCCAGCAGGGAGGGATTTCAGCCCCAGCATTTT. Translated, it gives CASREGFQPQHF.

V gene TRBV5-4 combines with J gene TRBJ2-1; no reliable D call. From germline, CDR1 is SGHNT and CDR2 YYREEE (reference sequence). The ends were cut back, 2 bases at V and 0 bases at J, with 9 bases in the middle. The CDR3 has 15 residues. In DNA, the CDR3 is TGTGCCAGCAGCTTCCCGGAGTACTCCTACAATGAGCAGTTCTTC. Protein product: CASSFPEYSYNEQFF.

This clone has ten or more counts. It may be a read error: a sequence one base away is much more abundant. V gene TRBV27 combines with J gene TRBJ2-7, with 9 positions matching TRBD1. The ends lost 2 bases at V and 1 base at J; junction bases unmatched: 3. The CDR3 spans 15 residues. Germline V lookup: CDR1 MNHEY, CDR2 SMNVEV (reference sequence). CDR3 DNA sequence: TGTGCCAGCAGTTTACAGACAGGGGGGTCCTACGAGCAGTACTTC. This codes for CASSLQTGGSYEQYF.

In this sample, this clone turned up many times. The gene calls are TRBV5-1 and TRBJ1-4; the D is unclear. Germline loops: CDR1 SGHRS, CDR2 YFSETQ. V lost 4 bases, J lost 0 bases, and 13 bases lay in between. CDR3 length: 16 amino acids. The CDR3 loop is CASSRLGSSTNEKLFF. As DNA, the CDR3 is TGCGCCAGCAGCCGCTTGGGCAGCTCAACTAATGAAAAACTGTTTTTT.

Details on this clone: A much larger clone differs by one base, so this may be a read error. The J gene is TRBJ1-1, the V gene TRBV12-3 or TRBV12-4, with a possible D match to TRBD1 (5 bases). V shed 10 bases and J shed 1 base, with 13 bases lying between them. The CDR3 has 13 residues. This CDR3 reads CANSYTGNTEAFF. Here the CDR3 DNA reads TGTGCCAACAGCTATACAGGGAACACTGAAGCTTTCTTT.

This clone showed up just a few times. With a much larger clone just one base away, this may be a read error. This chain uses TRBV18 with TRBJ2-1; D is unresolved. CDR1 KGHSH and CDR2 LQKENI come from the germline V gene. The V and J ends lost 3 bases and 2 bases respectively, with 11 bases between them. CDR3 length equals 15 residues. Here the CDR3 DNA reads TGTGCCAGCTCACCCGACCTCCCGCCCTACAATGAGCAGTTCTTC. Translated: CASSPDLPPYNEQFF.

The table lists this clone with many counts. CDR3 nucleotides: TGTGCCAGCAGATACAACAGGCTTGAAAAACTGTTTTTT. Translated, it gives CASRYNRLEKLFF. The chain combines TRBV28 with TRBJ1-4; TRBD1 might be the D (5 bases). CDR1 is MDHEN, CDR2 SYDVKM, per germline. V was pared by 6 bases and J by 7 bases, with 12 bases between. The CDR3 length is 13 residues.

This clone was detected once. This clone may be a read error of a much larger clone one base away. The chain is built from TRBV11-1 and TRBJ2-3; D assignment may be TRBD1 or TRBD2 (5 bases each). The CDR3 covers 16 residues. The germline V and J ends were trimmed by 4 bases and 1 base, with 15 bases remaining between them. Germline loops: CDR1 SGHAT, CDR2 FQDESV (reference sequence). In DNA, the CDR3 is TGTGCCAGCAGCTCTAGAGGGACGGGGCGCACAGATACGCAGTATTTT. Protein sequence: CASSSRGTGRTDTQYF.

This clone has at least ten counts. The chain has TRBV6-2 or TRBV6-3 and TRBJ2-7, with 8 bases fitting TRBD2. V shed 2 bases and J 1 base; nucleotides not matched to a gene: 7. CDR3 length: 16 amino acids. Germline loops: CDR1 MNHEY, CDR2 SVGEGT. CDR3 sequence (DNA): TGTGCCAGCAGTTACAGAGTTGGCGGGGGGTCCTACGAGCAGTACGTC. Protein: CASSYRVGGGSYEQYV.

This clone was found many times. The chain is built from TRBV29-1 and TRBJ1-1; 7 nucleotides line up with TRBD1. V shed 6 bases and J 1 base; nucleotides not matched to a gene: 8. Germline CDR1 is SQVTM and CDR2 is ANQGSEA. This CDR3 spans 14 amino acids. The CDR3 DNA follows: TGCAGCGTCTATACCGGGACAGAGAACACTGAAGCTTTCTTT. This encodes CSVYTGTENTEAFF.

This clone was found many times. This sequence joins TRBV5-1 and TRBJ2-7; D is possibly TRBD1 (6 bases). The CDR3 spans 12 residues. Germline assignment: CDR1 SGHRS and CDR2 YFSETQ. V lost 0 bases and J lost 6, with 7 bases in between. CDR3 nucleotides: TGCGCCAGCAGCTTGGAAGGGGGCGAGCAGTACTTC. Amino acids: CASSLEGGEQYF. The full variable domain, with the rest looked up from reference TRBV5-1 and TRBJ2-7, is KAGVTQTPRYLIKTRGQQVTLSCSPISGHRSVSWYQQTPGQGLQFLFEYFSETQRNKGNFPGRFSGRQFSNSRSEMNVSTLELGDSALYLCASSLEGGEQYFGPGTRLTVT.

This sequence joins TRBV2 and TRBJ2-7; 10 nucleotides match TRBD2. V was clipped by 6 bases and J by 5 bases; unmatched bases: 16. This CDR3 region has 17 residues. The germline gives CDR1 SNHLY, CDR2 FYNNEI. The CDR3: CASSRIRELAGPHEQYV. The CDR3, as DNA: TGTGCCAGCAGCCGGATACGTGAACTAGCGGGACCCCACGAGCAGTACGTC.

A few counts support this clone. This could be a read error, since a much larger clone is one nucleotide away. The CDR3 protein is CATSTRTASSDTQYF. In DNA, the CDR3 is TGTGCCACCAGCACCAGGACAGCTAGTTCAGATACGCAGTATTTT. This rearrangement joins TRBV15 to TRBJ2-3, with D tentatively TRBD1 (6 bases). Germline CDR1 LNHNV, CDR2 YYDKDF (reference sequence). The CDR3 loop spans 15 amino acids. The ends were cut back, 4 bases at V and 4 bases at J, with 15 bases in the middle.

This clone was seen repeatedly, ten times or more. Other DNA sequences of this sample code for an identical CDR3. V is TRBV12-3 or TRBV12-4 and J is TRBJ2-1; D may correspond to TRBD1 or TRBD2 (5 bases each). The CDR3 sequence is 14 residues long. Deletions cut 6 bases from V and 4 bases from J, with 13 bases between. For the CDR3, the DNA is TGTGCCAGCAGCCCCCGGGACGGTTACAATGAGCAGTTCTTC. Its translation: CASSPRDGYNEQFF.

This clone was recorded many times. The junction departs from the called germline gene at one end, perhaps through a read error. This rearrangement joins TRBV6-6 to TRBJ2-1, with D unclear. CDR3 size: 17 residues. Per germline, CDR1 MNHNY and CDR2 SVGAGI (reference sequence). CDR3 nucleotide sequence: TGTGCCAGCAGTTACTCTGGTACTACAGTCTCCTCCAATGAGCAGTTCTTC. Amino acids: CASSYSGTTVSSNEQFF.

This clone was observed many times. V and J are TRBV7-2 and TRBJ2-3; a weak D match, TRBD1 (6 bases). The CDR3 extends over 14 amino acids. Germline V gene sequence: CDR1 SGHTA, CDR2 FQGNSA. V lost 2 bases and J lost 4, with 10 bases in between. The CDR3 region is CASSLQYRADTQYF. DNA for the CDR3: TGTGCCAGCAGCTTACAGTACAGGGCAGATACGCAGTATTTT. Full variable domain (outside the CDR3, taken from reference TRBV7-2 and TRBJ2-3): GAGVSQSPSNKVTEKGKDVELRCDPISGHTALYWYRQSLGQGLEFLIYFQGNSAPDKSGLPSDRFSAERTGGSVSTLTIQRTQQEDSAVYLCASSLQYRADTQYFGPGTRLTVL.

This clone was picked up many times. The chain joins TRBV6-6 to TRBJ1-1; TRBD1 aligns across 12 bases. CDR1 and CDR2 (germline): MNHNY, SVGAGI (reference sequence). CDR3 length: 15 residues. V lost 2 bases, J lost 8 bases, and 6 bases stayed unmatched. The CDR3 DNA reads as TGTGCCAGCAGTTACAAGGGACAGGGGGCGAAGGAAGCTTTCTTT. Translation gives CASSYKGQGAKEAFF.